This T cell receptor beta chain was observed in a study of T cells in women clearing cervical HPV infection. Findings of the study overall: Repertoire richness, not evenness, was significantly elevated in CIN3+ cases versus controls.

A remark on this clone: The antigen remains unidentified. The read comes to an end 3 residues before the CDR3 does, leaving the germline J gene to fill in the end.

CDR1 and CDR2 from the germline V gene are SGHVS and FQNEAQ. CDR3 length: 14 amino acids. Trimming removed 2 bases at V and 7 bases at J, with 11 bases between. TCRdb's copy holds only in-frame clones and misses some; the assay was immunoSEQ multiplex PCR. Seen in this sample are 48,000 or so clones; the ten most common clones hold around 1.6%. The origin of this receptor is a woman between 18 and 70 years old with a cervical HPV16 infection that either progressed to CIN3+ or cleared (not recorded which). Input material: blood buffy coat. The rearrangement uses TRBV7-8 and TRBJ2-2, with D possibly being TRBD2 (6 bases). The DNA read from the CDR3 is TGTGCCAGCAGCTTATTGGCGGGGAACGGGGAG. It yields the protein CASSLLAGNGE. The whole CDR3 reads CASSLLAGNGELFF.